This T cell receptor beta chain was obtained from a study of cytomegalovirus exposure and HLA in healthy donors. Trimming removed 5 bases from V and 4 bases from J; junction bases left unmatched: 7. The CDR3 runs to 15 residues. Germline CDR1 reads PRHDT; CDR2 reads FYEKMQ (reference sequence). 13 Jbeta primers and 60 Vbeta primers were used for the PCR. Clones were read by immunoSEQ multiplex PCR, and TCRdb kept only the in-frame ones, dropping some. The sample has 200,000 to 300,000 clones; 70% to 90% are singletons. Input material: PBMCs. The TCR comes from a woman aged 40 to 50 in good health and CMV-seropositive. The chain links TRBV13 to TRBJ1-4; 7 bases line up with TRBD1. The DNA for the CDR3 is TGTGCCAGCAGCCGACGGGACAGATTTAATGAAAAACTGTTTTTT. It is translated as CASSRRDRFNEKLFF. Full variable domain (outside the CDR3, taken from reference TRBV13 and TRBJ1-4): AAGVIQSPRHLIKEKRETATLKCYPIPRHDTVYWYQQGPGQDPQFLISFYEKMQSDKGSIPDRFSAQQFSDYHSELNMSSLELGDSALYFCASSRRDRFNEKLFFGSGTQLSVL.